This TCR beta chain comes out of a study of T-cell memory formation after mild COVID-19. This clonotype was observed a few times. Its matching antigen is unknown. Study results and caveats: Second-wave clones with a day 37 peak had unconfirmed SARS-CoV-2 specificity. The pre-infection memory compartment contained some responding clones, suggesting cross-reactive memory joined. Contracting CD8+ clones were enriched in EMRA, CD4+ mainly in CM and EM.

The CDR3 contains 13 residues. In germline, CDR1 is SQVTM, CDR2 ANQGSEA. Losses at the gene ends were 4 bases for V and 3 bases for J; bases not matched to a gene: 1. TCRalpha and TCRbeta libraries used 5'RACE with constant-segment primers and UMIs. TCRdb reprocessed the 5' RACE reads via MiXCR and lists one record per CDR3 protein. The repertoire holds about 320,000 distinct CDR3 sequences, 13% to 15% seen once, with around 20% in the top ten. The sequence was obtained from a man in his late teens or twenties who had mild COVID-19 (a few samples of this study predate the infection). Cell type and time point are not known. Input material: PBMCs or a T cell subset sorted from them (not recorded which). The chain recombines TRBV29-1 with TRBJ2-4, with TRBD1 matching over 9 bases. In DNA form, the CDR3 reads TGCAGCGTTGGGGACAGGGTCAAAAACATTCAGTACTTC. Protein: CSVGDRVKNIQYF.